Shown below are 5 T cell receptor beta chains from a single sample sequenced in a study of blood T cell repertoires in COVID-19. The protocol was immunoSEQ multiplex PCR, while the TCRdb copy is restricted to in-frame clones and leaves out a portion. The data contain approximately 230,000 clones, around four fifths of them singletons. Sequencing input: PBMCs or T cells enriched from blood (not recorded which). These receptors all come from a man aged 35 to 55 who had recovered from COVID-19.

The rearrangement links TRBV19 to TRBJ2-5; 7 bases fit TRBD1. Germline lookup yields CDR1 LNHDA and CDR2 SQIVND (reference sequence). With 3 bases clipped from V and 0 bases from J, the junction kept 4 bases outside the gene matches. CDR3 length equals 15 residues. CDR3 sequence: CASSMAGTDQETQYF. The CDR3 DNA follows: TGTGCCAGTAGTATGGCCGGGACAGACCAAGAGACCCAGTACTTC. The whole variable domain, filled in from reference TRBV19 and TRBJ2-5, reads DGGITQSPKYLFRKEGQNVTLSCEQNLNHDAMYWYRQDPGQGLRLIYYSQIVNDFQKGDIAEGYSVSREKKESFPLTVTSAQKNPTAFYLCASSMAGTDQETQYFGPGTRLLVL.

The V and J genes are TRBV11-3 and TRBJ1-3; D unclear. The CDR3 loop spans 13 amino acids. Trimming took 4 bases from V and 7 from J, leaving 11 bases between them. Germline lookup yields CDR1 SGHNT and CDR2 YENEEA. CDR3 amino acids: CASSSGSLNTIYF. For the CDR3, the DNA is TGTGCCAGCAGCTCCGGTTCGTTGAACACCATATATTTT.

The J gene is TRBJ1-2, the V gene TRBV3-1 (or the pseudogene TRBV3-2); D is unresolved. The V gene lost 4 bases and the J gene lost 0 bases, with 9 bases spanning the gap. This CDR3 has 14 residues. The germline V gene has CDR1 LGHDT and CDR2 YNNKEL (reference sequence). The CDR3 region is CASSRPEANYGYTF. The CDR3 region has the DNA TGTGCCAGCAGCCGTCCAGAGGCTAACTATGGCTACACCTTC.

This chain links TRBV6-5 with TRBJ2-2; D might be TRBD1 (6 bases). From germline, CDR1 is MNHEY and CDR2 SVGAGI. The CDR3 runs to 15 residues. V lost 5 bases and J 2 bases, leaving 12 bases between the germline ends. The CDR3 loop is CASSRARGNTGELFF. CDR3 coding DNA: TGTGCCAGCAGTCGGGCCAGGGGAAACACCGGGGAGCTGTTTTTT.

The chain joins TRBV15 to TRBJ1-2; D remains unclear. The CDR3 has 13 amino acids. The germline V gene has CDR1 LNHNV and CDR2 YYDKDF (reference sequence). Trimming cost V 0 bases and J 5 bases, with 7 bases left between them. CDR3 loop: CATSREMAYGYTF. The CDR3 DNA sequence: TGTGCCACCAGCAGAGAAATGGCATATGGCTACACCTTC.